This section outlines one TCR beta chain sequence together with its context. Per the study methods: Reference gene primer amplification gave estimated nucleated cell counts. The method was immunoSEQ multiplex PCR; TCRdb's version includes in-frame clones alone and lacks a portion of them. V and J calls and clone size come straight from that table; D and trimming were deduced from the DNA. The sample lists 95,000 to 150,000 clones, around 64% occurring once. The source of the sample is a study of blood T cell repertoires in COVID-19. There are 15 residues in the CDR3. Germline values: CDR1 LNHDA, CDR2 SQIVND (reference sequence). V dropped 3 bases and J dropped 4; count of bases not matched to a gene: 8.

This receptor was identified in a human donor with acute or convalescent COVID-19. The donor label of this sample is uncertain. What was sequenced was peripheral blood. The chain has TRBV19 and TRBJ1-1, with 7 bases that match TRBD1. This CDR3 reads CASSMEGAQGTEAFF. The CDR3 bases are TGTGCCAGTAGTATGGAGGGGGCGCAGGGCACTGAAGCTTTCTTT.